Listed here are 21 T cell receptor beta chains from one sample, sequenced in a study of blood T cell repertoires in COVID-19 (dated by TCRdb to the early 2020s). Receptors were amplified or captured by the immunoSEQ multiplex PCR assay. Sourced from immuneACCESS, this table was stored by TCRdb with only in-frame sequences that have V and J called. A share of the clones is absent; for the studies checked, an unresolved V gene accounts for under half, and the remainder has no known explanation. In all, the sample holds about 200,000 clones, and about four fifths of those were seen once. Together, the top ten hold about 10% of the sample. What was sequenced was PBMCs or T cells enriched from blood (not recorded which). These receptors all come from a man aged 35-49 years who had recovered from COVID-19.

This clone was counted once. The chain combines TRBV2 with TRBJ1-1; D not certain. The CDR3 runs to 11 residues. V was cut by 8 bases and J by 0 bases, with 4 bases left in between. Per the germline V gene, CDR1 is SNHLY and CDR2 is FYNNEI. CDR3 sequence reads: CASQMNTEAFF. The CDR3 DNA follows: TGTGCCAGCCAAATGAACACTGAAGCTTTCTTT. Full variable domain (remainder filled in from reference TRBV2 and TRBJ1-1): EPEVTQTPSHQVTQMGQEVILRCVPISNHLYFYWYRQILGQKVEFLVSFYNNEISEKSEIFDDQFSVERPDGSNFTLKIRSTKLEDSAMYFCASQMNTEAFFGQGTRLTVV.

J is TRBJ2-1 and V is TRBV6-5; 8 bases are a match to TRBD2. The CDR3 runs 13 residues. V shed 5 bases and J 10 bases; nucleotides not matched to a gene: 7. Germline V gene lookup returns CDR1 MNHEY and CDR2 SVGAGI. The CDR3 loop reads CASSTLAGREQFF. DNA of the CDR3: TGTGCCAGCAGTACCTTAGCGGGGCGGGAGCAGTTCTTC.

This clone was counted a single time. This rearrangement joins TRBV5-1 to TRBJ2-3, with 7 bases fitting TRBD2. The CDR3 consists of 19 residues. The V and J ends lost 1 base and 2 bases, in that order; junction bases with no gene match: 16. The germline CDR1 and CDR2 sequences are SGHRS and YFSETQ. This CDR3 is CASSLSPSGDPVYTDTQYF. DNA of the CDR3: TGCGCCAGCAGCTTGAGCCCTAGCGGAGACCCCGTTTACACAGATACGCAGTATTTT.

The V and J genes are TRBV12-3 or TRBV12-4 and TRBJ1-1; D call uncertain. The CDR3 extends over 12 amino acids. Trimming shortened V by 2 bases and J by 10 bases, and 11 bases separated the two germline ends. The CDR3 is CASSLSSVLAFF. The CDR3 region has the DNA TGTGCCAGCAGTTTAAGTAGTGTTTTAGCTTTCTTT.

The chain recombines TRBV19 with TRBJ1-6; D is unclear. The CDR3 sequence is 15 residues long. The V gene lost 3 bases and the J gene lost 9 bases, with 15 bases spanning the gap. Germline assignment: CDR1 LNHDA and CDR2 SQIVND (reference sequence). The CDR3 region is CASSIGLQILSPLHF. The CDR3 bases are TGTGCCAGTAGTATTGGCTTACAGATACTTTCACCCCTCCACTTT.

The sample holds one count of this clone. The rearrangement joins TRBV3-1 (or the pseudogene TRBV3-2) to TRBJ1-3; D call uncertain. CDR1 is LGHDT and CDR2 is YNNKEL in the germline V gene (reference sequence). The V gene lost 1 base and the J gene lost 4 bases, with 8 bases spanning the gap. This CDR3 spans 14 amino acids. In DNA, the CDR3 is TGTGCCAGCAGCCAAGGCTTGCGGGGAAACACCATATATTTT. Translation: CASSQGLRGNTIYF.

The rearrangement links TRBV9 to TRBJ2-3; possibly TRBD2 for D (5 bases). The V gene lost 4 bases and the J gene lost 3 bases, with 12 bases spanning the gap. CDR3 size: 14 residues. Germline V gene data show CDR1 as SGDLS and CDR2 as YYNGEE. CDR3 sequence (DNA): TGTGCCAGCAGCCCCCTTCGACTAACAGATACGCAGTATTTT. Protein sequence: CASSPLRLTDTQYF.

This chain connects TRBV3-1 (or the pseudogene TRBV3-2) to TRBJ2-7, with 7 nucleotides matching TRBD1. From germline, CDR1 is LGHDT and CDR2 YNNKEL (reference sequence). V gave up 4 bases and J gave up 3 bases; unmatched junction bases: 12. The CDR3 covers 16 residues. In nucleotides, the CDR3 is TGTGCCAGCAGCCTCAGCGAACGGGACAGAATCTACGAGCAGTACTTC. This translates into CASSLSERDRIYEQYF.

This clone was counted a few times. The chain recombines TRBV7-9 with TRBJ2-3; D is possibly TRBD2 (5 bases). The CDR3 extends over 15 amino acids. Trimming took 5 bases from V and 4 from J, leaving 16 bases between them. Germline V CDR1 and CDR2: SEHNR, FQNEAQ (reference sequence). CDR3 residues: CASSRGSHKADTQYF. DNA for the CDR3: TGTGCCAGCAGCCGCGGGTCTCACAAGGCAGATACGCAGTATTTT.

CDR3 loop: CASSDSAGAANEQFF. In DNA form, the CDR3 reads TGTGCCAGCAGTGACTCTGCGGGAGCCGCCAATGAGCAGTTCTTC. The rearrangement uses TRBV6-4 and TRBJ2-1; 7 positions match TRBD2. The CDR3 length is 15 residues. Germline assignment: CDR1 MRHNA and CDR2 SNTAGT. Unmatched junction bases numbered 5, after V lost 0 bases and J lost 6 bases.

V usage is TRBV5-1 and J usage is TRBJ2-7; the match to TRBD1 covers 7 bases. The CDR3 spans 14 residues. CDR1 is SGHRS and CDR2 is YFSETQ in the germline V gene. V shed 2 bases and J 3 bases; nucleotides not matched to a gene: 5. The CDR3 nucleotides are TGCGCCAGCAGCTTACAGGGGACAGTCTACGAGCAGTACTTC. It codes for CASSLQGTVYEQYF.

The V gene is TRBV24-1, the J gene TRBJ2-1, with 7 bases lining up with TRBD2. The V gene end was trimmed by 4 bases and the J gene end by 3 bases; junction bases not matched to a gene: 5. The CDR3 runs to 15 residues. Per germline, CDR1 KGHDR and CDR2 SFDVKD. CDR3 DNA: TGTGCCACCAGTGAAAGAGCGGGACTCTACAATGAGCAGTTCTTC. Protein: CATSERAGLYNEQFF.

V usage is TRBV7-9 and J usage is TRBJ1-1; D perhaps matches TRBD1 (6 bases). This CDR3 spans 11 amino acids. The V end was cut by 2 bases, the J end by 8 bases, with 6 bases between. CDR1 is SEHNR, CDR2 FQNEAQ, per germline (reference sequence). CDR3 sequence (DNA): TGTGCCAGCAGCTTACAGGGGGAAGCTTTCTTT. Its translation is CASSLQGEAFF.

This rearrangement joins TRBV2 to TRBJ2-5; D is uncertain. This CDR3 contains 13 residues. Germline V gene data show CDR1 as SNHLY and CDR2 as FYNNEI. V was clipped by 7 bases and J by 0 bases, with 9 bases between them. CDR3 sequence reads: CASNTEYQETQYF. In nucleotides, the CDR3 is TGTGCCAGCAACACAGAGTACCAAGAGACCCAGTACTTC. Based on the CDR3 plus reference TRBV2 and TRBJ2-5, the full variable domain is EPEVTQTPSHQVTQMGQEVILRCVPISNHLYFYWYRQILGQKVEFLVSFYNNEISEKSEIFDDQFSVERPDGSNFTLKIRSTKLEDSAMYFCASNTEYQETQYFGPGTRLLVL.

V usage is TRBV6-2 or TRBV6-3 and J usage is TRBJ2-3; TRBD2 might be the D (6 bases). Per germline, CDR1 MNHEY and CDR2 SVGEGT. V lost 5 bases and J lost 4, with 13 bases in between. The CDR3 contains 14 residues. CDR3 sequence: CASSGGREADTQYF. In DNA form, the CDR3 reads TGTGCCAGCAGTGGGGGTAGGGAGGCAGATACGCAGTATTTT.

This sequence joins TRBV12-3 or TRBV12-4 and TRBJ2-7; TRBD2 matches at 8 bases. The CDR3 totals 13 residues. With V trimmed by 3 bases and J by 6 bases, 4 bases remained unmatched. Here the CDR3 DNA reads TGTGCCAGCAGTTTCGGGAGGGAAGGCGAGCAGTACGTC. Residues: CASSFGREGEQYV.

The chain has TRBV18 and TRBJ2-2, with TRBD1 identical over 7 bases. CDR1 and CDR2 (germline): KGHSH, LQKENI. Trimming took 4 bases from V and 0 from J; bases not matched to a gene: 11. The length of the CDR3 is 18 residues. CDR3 region: CASSLPPGQRTNTGELFF. As DNA, the CDR3 is TGTGCCAGCTCACTTCCTCCGGGACAGAGGACGAACACCGGGGAGCTGTTTTTT.

This chain links TRBV28 with TRBJ1-6; D is perhaps TRBD1 (6 bases). From germline, CDR1 is MDHEN and CDR2 SYDVKM. The CDR3 loop spans 13 amino acids. With 5 bases removed from V and 7 bases from J, the gap between germline ends came to 9 bases. The CDR3 DNA sequence: TGTGCCAGCAGTCCTCAGGGGAATTCACCCCTCCACTTT. Translation gives CASSPQGNSPLHF.

This rearrangement joins TRBV5-1 to TRBJ1-6; unclear D gene. CDR1 SGHRS and CDR2 YFSETQ come from the germline V gene. V lost 2 bases and J 7 bases, leaving 10 bases between the germline ends. There are 14 residues in the CDR3. CDR3 in DNA: TGCGCCAGCAGCTTACAAGGGAGCAATTCACCCCTCCACTTT. This codes for CASSLQGSNSPLHF. Filled out from reference TRBV5-1 and TRBJ1-6, the complete variable domain reads KAGVTQTPRYLIKTRGQQVTLSCSPISGHRSVSWYQQTPGQGLQFLFEYFSETQRNKGNFPGRFSGRQFSNSRSEMNVSTLELGDSALYLCASSLQGSNSPLHFGNGTRLTVT.

DNA of the CDR3: TGTGCCATCACGGGGGACCTACCTGGCAATGAGCAGTTCTTC. This translates into CAITGDLPGNEQFF. The chain employs TRBV10-3 and TRBJ2-1; possibly TRBD2 for D (6 bases). Deletions cut 7 bases from V and 6 bases from J, with 16 bases between. Germline CDR1 is ENHRY and CDR2 is SYGVKD. This CDR3 comprises 14 residues.

This clone was seen repeatedly, ten times or more. The chain is built from TRBV11-1 and TRBJ2-1; 8 bases match TRBD1. CDR1 and CDR2 from the germline V gene are SGHAT and FQDESV (reference sequence). Unmatched junction bases numbered 6, after V lost 0 bases and J lost 2 bases. The CDR3 has 17 amino acids. CDR3 sequence (DNA): TGTGCCAGCAGCTTAGCCAGGGGACAGGTCGCCTACAATGAGCAGTTCTTC. Protein sequence: CASSLARGQVAYNEQFF.